This T cell receptor beta chain was obtained from a study of a mutant IDH1 vaccine in newly diagnosed glioma. The CDR3 length is 14 residues. Trimming left V 0 bases short and J 6 bases short, with 9 bases between. Germline V gene lookup returns CDR1 MGHRA and CDR2 YSYEKL. Time point in this sample: baseline, week 1 (first vaccination visit). Treatment described: pre-vaccination baseline after standard-of-care therapy. Repertoires were generated with immunoSEQ multiplex PCR, while TCRdb's copy carries only in-frame clones and drops some. The sample contains over 25,000 clones, about 85% of which appear only once.

The receptor was derived from a woman between 40 and 55 years old with glioma. The sequences come from PBMCs, collected from a glioma patient treated with radiotherapy, temozolomide or both. V usage is TRBV4-1 and J usage is TRBJ1-5; D call uncertain. CDR3: CASSQEIGIQPQHF. The CDR3 region has the DNA TGCGCCAGCAGCCAAGAGATAGGGATTCAGCCCCAGCATTTT.